This T cell receptor beta chain derives from a study of OX40 agonist ivuxolimab in advanced cancers. Study-level background: Patients received the agonistic anti-OX40 (CD134) antibody ivuxolimab. Broader study findings: Both CD4+ and CD8+ T cell populations in blood had undergone clonal expansion by week 6 at 0.1 to 3.0 mg/kg.

A note on this clone: Antigen specificity is unknown.

The V end was cut by 7 bases, the J end by 1 base, with 10 bases between. This CDR3 is built from 13 residues. The germline V gene encodes CDR1 MNHEY and CDR2 SVGAGI. This table comes from immunoSEQ multiplex PCR, and its TCRdb copy is limited to in-frame clones, with some not included. The data contain more than 25,000 clones, around nine tenths of them singletons. This TCR came from an adult with an advanced solid tumor such as melanoma, head and neck, liver or kidney cancer. The gene calls are TRBV6-5 and TRBJ1-1; D may be TRBD1 (6 bases). The source was CD4+ or CD8+ T cells sorted from blood, collected in a trial of the OX40 agonist ivuxolimab. CDR3 region: CASKRTENTEAFF. The CDR3 DNA is TGTGCCAGCAAGAGGACAGAGAACACTGAAGCTTTCTTT.